This TCR beta chain came from a study of Graves' ophthalmopathy and Graves' hyperthyroidism. Across the whole study: Researchers obtained peripheral blood at initial diagnosis, before any treatment had begun. Regarding the study as a whole: Blood also held most thyroid clonotypes expanded above 0.001 frequency. In predicting ophthalmopathy progression, the model reached about 71% sensitivity and 72.22% specificity.

Remarks on this clonotype: Its antigen is unknown.

This CDR3 comprises 14 residues. The V end was cut by 0 bases, the J end by 7 bases, with 14 bases between. CDR1 is SGHNT, CDR2 YYREEE, per germline (reference sequence). The PBMC fraction was derived from around 10 ml of fresh peripheral blood. Scientists amplified the TCR beta CDR3 regions from RNA transcripts. In the first round, RT-PCR was carried out with HTBI primers, and a multiplex PCR formed the second round. MiXCR was run by TCRdb on the multiplex PCR reads, yielding one entry per CDR3 protein. Here the sample spans 200,000 to 300,000 distinct CDR3 sequences, approximately 42% being singletons.

Sequenced sample: peripheral blood. The sequence came from an adult man with Graves' ophthalmopathy. The rearrangement uses TRBV5-4 and TRBJ2-7; D is uncertain. Here the CDR3 DNA reads TGTGCCAGCAGCTTGGGGGGTTTTAATACGGAGCAGTACTTC. Translated, it gives CASSLGGFNTEQYF.